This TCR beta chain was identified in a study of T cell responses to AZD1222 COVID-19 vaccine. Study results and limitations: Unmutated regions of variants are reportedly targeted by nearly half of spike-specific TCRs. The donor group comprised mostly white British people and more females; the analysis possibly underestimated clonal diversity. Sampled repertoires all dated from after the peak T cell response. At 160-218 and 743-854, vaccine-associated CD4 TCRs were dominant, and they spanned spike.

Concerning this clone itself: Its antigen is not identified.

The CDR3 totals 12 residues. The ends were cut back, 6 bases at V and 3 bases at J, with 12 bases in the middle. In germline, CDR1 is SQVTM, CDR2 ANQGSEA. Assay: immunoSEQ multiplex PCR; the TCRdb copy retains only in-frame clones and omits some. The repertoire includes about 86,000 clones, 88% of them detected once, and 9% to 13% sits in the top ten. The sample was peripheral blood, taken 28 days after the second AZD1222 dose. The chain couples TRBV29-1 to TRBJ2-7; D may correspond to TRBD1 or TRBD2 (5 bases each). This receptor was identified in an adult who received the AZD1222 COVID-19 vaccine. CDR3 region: CSVGRDGYEQYF. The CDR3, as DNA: TGCAGCGTGGGCCGGGACGGCTACGAGCAGTACTTC.